This T cell receptor (beta chain) was sequenced during a study of blood T cell repertoires in COVID-19 (dated by TCRdb to 2020 to 2021). The study in broad terms: The collaborator samples originated in the United States, Italy and Spain and spanned the acute and convalescent phases of COVID-19. The prospective study material was composed of cDNA or gDNA derived from T cells, B-cell-depleted T cells, or PBMCs. Subjects who had been exposed to COVID-19, were actively infected with it, or had recovered from it provided the deeply sampled blood TCRbeta repertoires that made up the dataset. The repertoires were released in a freely available public database meant as a resource for research on the immune response to SARS-CoV-2. Samples were obtained from the ongoing ImmuneRACE study (first 160 participants) and from 1,254 subjects provided by 6 global collaborators. The sample metadata nearly always contained a de-identified subject ID, COVID-19 status, age in years and sex. HLA class I and class II types, where available, came from metadata supplied by the sample provider rather than from assay-based typing.

Collaborating institutions collected whole blood in K2EDTA tubes following their own protocols. Collaborator samples were shipped for TCRbeta analysis as frozen whole blood, isolated PBMCs, or DNA extracted from either sample type. A note on this clone: It lacks a known antigen. No per-base quality is available; no much larger clone lies one base away.

Here is what the overall study found, with its caveats: Clinical and demographic metadata were provided uncurated, with the amount varying by source and participant.

The CDR3, cysteine through phenylalanine, is 16 amino acids long. Only the CDR3 DNA stays, 48 bases, in frame from base 1. TCRbeta CDR3 regions were amplified from genomic DNA using the immunoSEQ Assay, a bias-controlled multiplex PCR. In the source study's methods: The number of nucleated cells in each sample was estimated by amplification of reference gene primers within the assay. To quantify the absolute abundance of each unique TCRbeta CDR3 rearrangement, sequence reads were collapsed and filtered. For each sample, productive Simpson clonality was calculated by taking the square root of Simpson's diversity index across productive rearrangements. TCRdb's version of the immuneACCESS table is confined to in-frame rearrangements and falls short of the full clone set. An unresolved V gene accounts for under half of the shortfall where checked; the remainder is of unknown origin. V, J and clone size reflect that table, while D and trimming were determined from the DNA. For this sample the table gives 120,000 or so clones, of which roughly 74% were detected only once. Together, the top ten hold 5.5% of the sample.

Source material: peripheral blood. Recombination joined TRBV21-1 with TRBJ2-1; the D segment call TRBD2 is taken from the table without a DNA check. TRBV21-1 represents a pseudogene. The sequence came from a man between 60 and 75 years old with acute or convalescent COVID-19. At the DNA level, the sequence is TGTGCCAGCAGCAAAGAGGACTTAAGCTCCTACAATGAGCAGTTCTTC. This sequence encodes CASSKEDLSSYNEQFF.